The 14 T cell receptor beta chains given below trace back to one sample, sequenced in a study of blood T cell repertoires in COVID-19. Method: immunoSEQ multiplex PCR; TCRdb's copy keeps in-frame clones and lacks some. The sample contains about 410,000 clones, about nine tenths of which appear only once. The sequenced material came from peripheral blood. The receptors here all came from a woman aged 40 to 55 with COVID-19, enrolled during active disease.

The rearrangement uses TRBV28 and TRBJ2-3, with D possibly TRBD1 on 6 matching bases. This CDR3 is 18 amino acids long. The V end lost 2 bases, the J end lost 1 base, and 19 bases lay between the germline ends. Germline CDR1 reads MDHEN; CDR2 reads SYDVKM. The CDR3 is CASSLVVGGPLGTDTQYF. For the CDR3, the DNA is TGTGCCAGCAGTTTAGTAGTTGGGGGCCCTCTTGGCACAGATACGCAGTATTTT.

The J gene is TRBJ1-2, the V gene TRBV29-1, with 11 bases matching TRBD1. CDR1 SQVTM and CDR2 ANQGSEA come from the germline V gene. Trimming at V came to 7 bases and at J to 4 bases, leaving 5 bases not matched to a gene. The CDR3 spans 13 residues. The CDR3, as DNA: TGCAGCGCCTGGACAGGGGGCCTCTATGGCTACACCTTC. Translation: CSAWTGGLYGYTF.

The CDR3 bases are TGTGCCAGCAGCGTAGCGGGGGACAGGGCCGGAAACACCATATATTTT. Translated: CASSVAGDRAGNTIYF. This chain connects TRBV9 to TRBJ1-3, with 9 bases matching TRBD1. The V gene end was trimmed by 0 bases and the J gene end by 4 bases; junction bases not matched to a gene: 5. CDR1 and CDR2 (germline): SGDLS, YYNGEE. The CDR3 totals 16 residues.

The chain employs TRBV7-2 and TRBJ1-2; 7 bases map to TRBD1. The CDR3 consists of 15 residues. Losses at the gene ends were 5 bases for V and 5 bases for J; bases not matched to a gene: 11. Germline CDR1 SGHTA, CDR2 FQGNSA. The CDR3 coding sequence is TGTGCCAGCAGCCCTAGGGGGCTCTTTAATTATGGCTACACCTTC. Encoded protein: CASSPRGLFNYGYTF.

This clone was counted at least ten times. The CDR3, as DNA: TGTGCCAGCAGCTTAGCCTCGTCAGATACGCAGTATTTT. It is translated as CASSLASSDTQYF. This chain connects TRBV7-2 to TRBJ2-3, with no clear D. The ends were cut back, 0 bases at V and 4 bases at J, with 5 bases in the middle. There are 13 residues in the CDR3. Germline CDR1 is SGHTA and CDR2 is FQGNSA.

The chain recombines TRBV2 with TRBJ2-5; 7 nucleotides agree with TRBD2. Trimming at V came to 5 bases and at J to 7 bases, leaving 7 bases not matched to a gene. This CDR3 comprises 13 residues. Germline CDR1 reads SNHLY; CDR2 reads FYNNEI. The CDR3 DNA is TGTGCCAGCAGTTACGGGACTACGGGGACCCAGTACTTC. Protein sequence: CASSYGTTGTQYF. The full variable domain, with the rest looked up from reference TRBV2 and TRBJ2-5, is EPEVTQTPSHQVTQMGQEVILRCVPISNHLYFYWYRQILGQKVEFLVSFYNNEISEKSEIFDDQFSVERPDGSNFTLKIRSTKLEDSAMYFCASSYGTTGTQYFGPGTRLLVL.

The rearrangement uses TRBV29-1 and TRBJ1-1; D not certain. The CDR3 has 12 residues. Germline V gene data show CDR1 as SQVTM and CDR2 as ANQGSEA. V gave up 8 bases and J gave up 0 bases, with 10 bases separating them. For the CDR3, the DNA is TGCAGCTCAACCTCGGTGAACACTGAAGCTTTCTTT. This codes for CSSTSVNTEAFF.

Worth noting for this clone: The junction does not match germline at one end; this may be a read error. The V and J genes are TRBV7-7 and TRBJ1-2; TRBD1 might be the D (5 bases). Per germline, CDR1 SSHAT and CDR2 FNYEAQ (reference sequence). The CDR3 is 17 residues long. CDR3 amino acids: CASSFGGSKRFGYGYTF. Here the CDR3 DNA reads TGTGCTAGCAGCTTCGGGGGGAGTAAACGTTTCGGCTATGGCTACACCTTC.

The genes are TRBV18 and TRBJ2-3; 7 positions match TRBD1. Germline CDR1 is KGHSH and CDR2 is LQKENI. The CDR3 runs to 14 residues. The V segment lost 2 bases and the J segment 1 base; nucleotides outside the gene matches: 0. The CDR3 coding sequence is TGTGCCAGCTCACCAGGACAGGGCACAGATACGCAGTATTTT. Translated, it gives CASSPGQGTDTQYF.

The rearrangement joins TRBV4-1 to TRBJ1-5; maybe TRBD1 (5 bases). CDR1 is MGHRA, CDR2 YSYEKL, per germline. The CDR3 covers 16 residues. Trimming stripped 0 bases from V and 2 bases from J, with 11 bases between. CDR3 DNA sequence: TGCGCCAGCAGCCAAGACTGGGGCCGGGGCAATCAGCCCCAGCATTTT. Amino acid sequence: CASSQDWGRGNQPQHF.

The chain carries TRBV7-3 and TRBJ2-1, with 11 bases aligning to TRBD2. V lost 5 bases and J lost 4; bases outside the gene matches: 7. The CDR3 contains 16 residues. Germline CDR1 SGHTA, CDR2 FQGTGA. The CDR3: CASSLSGTSGYNEQFF. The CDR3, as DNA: TGTGCCAGCAGCCTATCCGGGACTAGCGGTTACAATGAGCAGTTCTTC.

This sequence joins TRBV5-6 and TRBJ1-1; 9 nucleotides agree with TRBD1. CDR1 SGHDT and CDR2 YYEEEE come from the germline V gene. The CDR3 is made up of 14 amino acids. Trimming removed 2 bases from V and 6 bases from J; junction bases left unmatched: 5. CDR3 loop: CASSFSGQGPEAFF. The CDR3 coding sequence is TGTGCCAGCAGCTTTTCGGGACAGGGACCTGAAGCTTTCTTT.

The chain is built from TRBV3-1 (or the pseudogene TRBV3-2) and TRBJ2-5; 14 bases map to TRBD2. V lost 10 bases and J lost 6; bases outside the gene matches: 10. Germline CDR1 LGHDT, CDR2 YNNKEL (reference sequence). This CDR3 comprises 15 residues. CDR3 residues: CATGLAGGPLKTQYF. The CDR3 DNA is TGTGCCACCGGACTAGCGGGGGGCCCTTTGAAGACCCAGTACTTC.

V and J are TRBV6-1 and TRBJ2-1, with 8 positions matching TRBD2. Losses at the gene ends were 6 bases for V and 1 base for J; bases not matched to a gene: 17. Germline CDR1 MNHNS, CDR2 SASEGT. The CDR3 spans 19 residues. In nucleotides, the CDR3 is TGTGCCAGCAGCGAAAGGGGCTACCGGGAGGGAGGGTCCTACAATGAGCAGTTCTTC. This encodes CASSERGYREGGSYNEQFF.